The 4 T cell receptor beta chains in this list originate from one sample, sequenced in a study of T cells in Graves' hyperthyroidism and ophthalmopathy. Amplified regions were TCR beta CDR3 sequences from RNA transcripts. A first-round RT-PCR of the TCR CDR3 used the HTBI primer set. Each CDR3 protein is one row after TCRdb ran MiXCR on the multiplex PCR reads. The data show fewer than 450,000 distinct CDR3 sequences, with about a sixth seen just once and about a third held by the top ten. Material: blood. The receptors were gathered from a woman in her twenties or thirties with Graves' hyperthyroidism that later progressed to Graves' ophthalmopathy.

This clonotype was counted at least ten times. The V and J genes are TRBV3-1 and TRBJ1-2; 7 bases are shared with TRBD1. The CDR3 runs to 17 residues. The V segment lost 4 bases and the J segment 3 bases; nucleotides outside the gene matches: 14. Germline CDR1 and CDR2: LGHDT and YNNKEL (reference sequence). The CDR3 protein is CASSPLEQGLDDYGYTF. For the CDR3, the DNA is TGTGCCAGCAGCCCACTGGAACAGGGGTTGGATGACTATGGCTACACCTTC.

This clonotype was found a few times. This sequence joins TRBV14 and TRBJ2-1; maybe TRBD1 (6 bases). V lost 4 bases and J lost 8, with 15 bases in between. Germline lookup yields CDR1 SGHDN and CDR2 FVKESK. This CDR3 comprises 14 residues. The CDR3 DNA is TGTGCCAGCAGCCTCCTCCACAGGGCCCATGAGCAGTTCTTC. Translating it yields CASSLLHRAHEQFF.

The table lists this clonotype with a few counts. The chain combines TRBV3-1 with TRBJ1-1; weak D call: TRBD1 (6 bases). Germline CDR1 reads LGHDT; CDR2 reads YNNKEL (reference sequence). Trimming took off 0 bases at V and 6 bases at J, with 20 bases between the two ends. The CDR3 has 17 residues. CDR3 loop: CASSQDPGDSYEPEAFF. In DNA form, the CDR3 reads TGTGCCAGCAGCCAAGATCCAGGGGACTCCTATGAGCCTGAAGCTTTCTTT.

There are many counts of this clonotype. The J gene is TRBJ2-7, the V gene TRBV5-1, with 10 nucleotides matching TRBD1. Germline trimming cut 0 bases from V and 3 bases from J; bases unmatched to any gene: 12. The CDR3 has 18 amino acids. The germline gives CDR1 SGHRS, CDR2 YFSETQ. The CDR3 DNA follows: TGCGCCAGCAGCTTGGAGGGACAGGGGTCTATAGGGGTCTACGAGCAGTACTTC. Amino acids: CASSLEGQGSIGVYEQYF.